This T cell receptor beta chain was captured by sequencing in a study of blood T cell repertoires in COVID-19. Data came from immunoSEQ multiplex PCR; TCRdb stores just in-frame clones and leaves some out. The table shows about 200,000 clones, with roughly 92% occurring only once. This TCR came from a man aged 25-45 years with COVID-19, enrolled during active disease. Source material: peripheral blood.

The CDR3 DNA reads as TGCAGCGTAGCGGACAGGGCTTATGGCTACACCTTC. Its protein product is CSVADRAYGYTF. This chain links TRBV29-1 with TRBJ1-2, with 8 bases matching TRBD1. Per the germline V gene, CDR1 is SQVTM and CDR2 is ANQGSEA. V lost 6 bases and J lost 5; bases outside the gene matches: 5. This CDR3 has 12 amino acids.